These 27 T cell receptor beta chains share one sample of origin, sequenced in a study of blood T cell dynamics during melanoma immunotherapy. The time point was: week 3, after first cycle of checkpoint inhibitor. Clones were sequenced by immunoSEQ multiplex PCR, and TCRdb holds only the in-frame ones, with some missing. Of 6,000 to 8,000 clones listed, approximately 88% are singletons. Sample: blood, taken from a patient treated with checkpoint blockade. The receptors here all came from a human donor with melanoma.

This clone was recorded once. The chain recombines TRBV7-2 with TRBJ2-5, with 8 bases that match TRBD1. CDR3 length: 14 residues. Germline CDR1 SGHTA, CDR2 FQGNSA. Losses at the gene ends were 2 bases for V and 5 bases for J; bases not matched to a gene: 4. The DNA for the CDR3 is TGTGCCAGCAGCTTAAGACAGGGGTTGGAGACCCAGTACTTC. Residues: CASSLRQGLETQYF.

CDR3 loop: CASSRDTETQYF. For the CDR3, the DNA is TGTGCCAGCAGCCGGGACACAGAGACCCAGTACTTC. This chain links TRBV7-2 with TRBJ2-5; a weak D match, TRBD1 (6 bases). This CDR3 is 12 amino acids long. V was pared by 5 bases and J by 4 bases, with 8 bases between. CDR1 and CDR2 from the germline V gene are SGHTA and FQGNSA.

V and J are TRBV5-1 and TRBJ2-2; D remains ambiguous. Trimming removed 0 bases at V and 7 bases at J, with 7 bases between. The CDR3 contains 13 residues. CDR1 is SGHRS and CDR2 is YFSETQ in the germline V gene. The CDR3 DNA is TGCGCCAGCAGCTTGGAAGCCGGCGGGGAGCTGTTTTTT. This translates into CASSLEAGGELFF.

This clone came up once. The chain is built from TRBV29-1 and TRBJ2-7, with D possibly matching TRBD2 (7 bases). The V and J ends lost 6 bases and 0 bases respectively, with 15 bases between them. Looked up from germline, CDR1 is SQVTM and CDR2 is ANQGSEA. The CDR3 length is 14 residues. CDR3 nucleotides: TGCAGCGTAAAGGGGGGGGGAAGCTCCTACGAGCAGTACTTC. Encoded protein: CSVKGGGSSYEQYF.

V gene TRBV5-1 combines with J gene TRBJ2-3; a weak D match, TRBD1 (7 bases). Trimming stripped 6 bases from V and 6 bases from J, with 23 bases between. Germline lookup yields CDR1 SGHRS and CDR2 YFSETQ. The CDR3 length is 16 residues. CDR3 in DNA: TGCGCCAGCACGGTATGGACAGGAGGGATGATGGATACGCAGTATTTT. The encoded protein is CASTVWTGGMMDTQYF. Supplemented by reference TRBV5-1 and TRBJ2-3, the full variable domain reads KAGVTQTPRYLIKTRGQQVTLSCSPISGHRSVSWYQQTPGQGLQFLFEYFSETQRNKGNFPGRFSGRQFSNSRSEMNVSTLELGDSALYLCASTVWTGGMMDTQYFGPGTRLTVL.

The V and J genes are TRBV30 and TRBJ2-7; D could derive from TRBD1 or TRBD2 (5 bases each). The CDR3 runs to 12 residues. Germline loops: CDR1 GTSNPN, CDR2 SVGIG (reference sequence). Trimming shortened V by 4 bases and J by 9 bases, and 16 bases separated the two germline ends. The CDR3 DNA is TGTGCCTGGAAAGGGGAGTTTTCCGTGCAGTACTTC. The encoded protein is CAWKGEFSVQYF.

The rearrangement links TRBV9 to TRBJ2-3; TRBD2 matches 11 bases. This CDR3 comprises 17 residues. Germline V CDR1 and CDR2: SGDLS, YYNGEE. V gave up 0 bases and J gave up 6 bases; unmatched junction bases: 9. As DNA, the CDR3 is TGTGCCAGCAGCGTAGGTAGCGGGGGGGCCTTTGCCGATACGCAGTATTTT. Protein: CASSVGSGGAFADTQYF.

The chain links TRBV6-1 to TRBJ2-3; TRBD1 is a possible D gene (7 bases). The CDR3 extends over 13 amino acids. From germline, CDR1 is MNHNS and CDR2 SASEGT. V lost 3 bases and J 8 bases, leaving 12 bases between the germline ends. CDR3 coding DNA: TGTGCCAGCAGTGAGGAGGGACAGACTACGCAGTATTTT. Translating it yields CASSEEGQTTQYF.

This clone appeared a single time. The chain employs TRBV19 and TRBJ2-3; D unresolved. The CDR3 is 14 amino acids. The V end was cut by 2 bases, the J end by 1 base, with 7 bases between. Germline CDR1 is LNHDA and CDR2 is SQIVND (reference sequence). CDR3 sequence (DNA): TGTGCCAGTAGTATACTTGGGGGCACAGATACGCAGTATTTT. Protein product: CASSILGGTDTQYF.

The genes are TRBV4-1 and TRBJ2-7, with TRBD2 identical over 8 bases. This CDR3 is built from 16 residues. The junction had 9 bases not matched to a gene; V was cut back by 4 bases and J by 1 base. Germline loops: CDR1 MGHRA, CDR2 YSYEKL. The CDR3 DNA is TGCGCCAGCAGCCGCCTAACGGGGGGGCTTTCCTACGAGCAGTACTTC. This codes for CASSRLTGGLSYEQYF.

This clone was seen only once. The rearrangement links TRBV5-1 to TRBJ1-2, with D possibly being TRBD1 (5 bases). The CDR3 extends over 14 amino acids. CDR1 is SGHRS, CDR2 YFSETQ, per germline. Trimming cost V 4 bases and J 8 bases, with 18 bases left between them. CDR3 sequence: CASSPDAGPGGYTF. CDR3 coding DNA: TGCGCCAGCAGCCCGGACGCAGGGCCAGGGGGCTACACCTTC.

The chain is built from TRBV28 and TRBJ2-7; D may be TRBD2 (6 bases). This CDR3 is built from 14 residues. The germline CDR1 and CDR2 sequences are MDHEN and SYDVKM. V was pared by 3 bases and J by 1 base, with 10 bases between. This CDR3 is CASSFGGVSYEQYF. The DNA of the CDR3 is TGTGCCAGCAGTTTTGGAGGGGTGTCCTACGAGCAGTACTTC.

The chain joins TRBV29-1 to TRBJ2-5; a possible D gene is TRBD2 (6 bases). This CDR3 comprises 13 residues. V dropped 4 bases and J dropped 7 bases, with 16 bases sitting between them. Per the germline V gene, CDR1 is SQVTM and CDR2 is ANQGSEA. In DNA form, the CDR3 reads TGCAGCGTTGGGTCCCAGGGACTCTTGACCCAGTACTTC. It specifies CSVGSQGLLTQYF. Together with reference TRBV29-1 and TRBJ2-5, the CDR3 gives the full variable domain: SAVISQKPSRDICQRGTSLTIQCQVDSQVTMMFWYRQQPGQSLTLIATANQGSEATYESGFVIDKFPISRPNLTFSTLTVSNMSPEDSSIYLCSVGSQGLLTQYFGPGTRLLVL.

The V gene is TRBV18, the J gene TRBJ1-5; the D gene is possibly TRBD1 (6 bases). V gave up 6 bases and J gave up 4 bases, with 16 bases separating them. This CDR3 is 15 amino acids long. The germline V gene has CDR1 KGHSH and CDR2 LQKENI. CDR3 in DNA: TGTGCCAGCTCCGCACGCAGTGGGACAAATCAGCCCCAGCATTTT. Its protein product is CASSARSGTNQPQHF. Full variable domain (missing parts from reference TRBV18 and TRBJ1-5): NAGVMQNPRHLVRRRGQEARLRCSPMKGHSHVYWYRQLPEEGLKFMVYLQKENIIDESGMPKERFSAEFPKEGPSILRIQQVVRGDSAAYFCASSARSGTNQPQHFGDGTRLSIL.

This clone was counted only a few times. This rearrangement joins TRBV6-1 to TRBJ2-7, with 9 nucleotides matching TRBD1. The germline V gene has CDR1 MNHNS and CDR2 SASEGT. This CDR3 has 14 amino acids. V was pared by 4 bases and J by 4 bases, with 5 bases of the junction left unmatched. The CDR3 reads CASSARQGGYEQYF. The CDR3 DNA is TGTGCCAGCAGTGCCCGACAGGGGGGGTACGAGCAGTACTTC.

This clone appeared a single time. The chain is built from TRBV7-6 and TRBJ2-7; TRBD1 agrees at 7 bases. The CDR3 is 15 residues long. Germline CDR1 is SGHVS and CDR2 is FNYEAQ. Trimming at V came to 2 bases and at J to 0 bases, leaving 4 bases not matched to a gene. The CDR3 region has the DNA TGTGCCAGCAGCTTAACCGGGGACAGCTCCTACGAGCAGTACTTC. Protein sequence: CASSLTGDSSYEQYF.

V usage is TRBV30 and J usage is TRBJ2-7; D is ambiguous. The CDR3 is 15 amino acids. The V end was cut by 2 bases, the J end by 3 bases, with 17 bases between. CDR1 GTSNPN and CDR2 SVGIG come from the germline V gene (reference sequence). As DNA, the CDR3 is TGTGCCTGGAGTTCCAAACAGTTCCCCTACTACGAGCAGTACTTC. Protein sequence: CAWSSKQFPYYEQYF.

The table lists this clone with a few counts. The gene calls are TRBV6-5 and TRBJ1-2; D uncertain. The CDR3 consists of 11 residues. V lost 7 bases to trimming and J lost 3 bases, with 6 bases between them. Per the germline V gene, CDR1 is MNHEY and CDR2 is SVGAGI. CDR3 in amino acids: CASNGDYGYTF. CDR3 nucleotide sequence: TGTGCCAGCAACGGGGACTATGGCTACACCTTC.

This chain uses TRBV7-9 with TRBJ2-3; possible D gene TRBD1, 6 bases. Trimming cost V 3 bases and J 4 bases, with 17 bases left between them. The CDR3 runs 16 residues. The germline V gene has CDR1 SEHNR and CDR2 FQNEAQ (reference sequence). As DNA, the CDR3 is TGTGCCAGCAGCTTGCAGGGGCTCTTTTCCCCAGATACGCAGTATTTT. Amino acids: CASSLQGLFSPDTQYF. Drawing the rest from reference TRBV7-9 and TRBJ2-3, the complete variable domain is DTGVSQNPRHKITKRGQNVTFRCDPISEHNRLYWYRQTLGQGPEFLTYFQNEAQLEKSRLLSDRFSAERPKGSFSTLEIQRTEQGDSAMYLCASSLQGLFSPDTQYFGPGTRLTVL.

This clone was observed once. The CDR3 region has the DNA TGTGCCAGCAGTTACTACGGGACAGGGGACTATGGCTACACCTTC. The encoded protein is CASSYYGTGDYGYTF. The rearrangement uses TRBV6-5 and TRBJ1-2, with TRBD1 matching 10 bases. V dropped 1 base and J dropped 3; count of bases not matched to a gene: 2. The CDR3 consists of 15 residues. Per the germline V gene, CDR1 is MNHEY and CDR2 is SVGAGI.

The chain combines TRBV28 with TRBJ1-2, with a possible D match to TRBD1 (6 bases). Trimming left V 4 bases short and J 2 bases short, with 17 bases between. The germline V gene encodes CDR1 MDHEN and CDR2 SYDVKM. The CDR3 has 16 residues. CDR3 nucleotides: TGTGCCAGCAGTTCGGGAACCGGGACAAAAAACTATGGCTACACCTTC. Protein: CASSSGTGTKNYGYTF.

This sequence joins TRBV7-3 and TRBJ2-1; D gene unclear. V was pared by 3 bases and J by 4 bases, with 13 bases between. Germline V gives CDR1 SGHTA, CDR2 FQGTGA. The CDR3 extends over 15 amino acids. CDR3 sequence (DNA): TGTGCCAGCAGCTTTGACTCAGGAAGGTACAATGAGCAGTTCTTC. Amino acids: CASSFDSGRYNEQFF. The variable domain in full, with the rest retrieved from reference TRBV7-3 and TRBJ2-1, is GAGVSQTPSNKVTEKGKYVELRCDPISGHTALYWYRQSLGQGPEFLIYFQGTGAADDSGLPNDRFFAVRPEGSVSTLKIQRTERGDSAVYLCASSFDSGRYNEQFFGPGTRLTVL.

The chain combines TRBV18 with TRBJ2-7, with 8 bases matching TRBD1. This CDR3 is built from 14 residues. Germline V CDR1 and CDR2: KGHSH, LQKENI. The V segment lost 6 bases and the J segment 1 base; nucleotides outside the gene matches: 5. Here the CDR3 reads CASSDRGVSYEQYF. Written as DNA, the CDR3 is TGTGCCAGCTCCGACAGGGGAGTTTCCTACGAGCAGTACTTC.

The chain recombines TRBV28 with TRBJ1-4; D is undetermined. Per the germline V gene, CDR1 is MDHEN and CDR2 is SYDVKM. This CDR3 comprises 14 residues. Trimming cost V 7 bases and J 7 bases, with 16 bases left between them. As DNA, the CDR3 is TGTGCCAGCATGGATCAGGCGGTCGGTGAAAAACTGTTTTTT. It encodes CASMDQAVGEKLFF.

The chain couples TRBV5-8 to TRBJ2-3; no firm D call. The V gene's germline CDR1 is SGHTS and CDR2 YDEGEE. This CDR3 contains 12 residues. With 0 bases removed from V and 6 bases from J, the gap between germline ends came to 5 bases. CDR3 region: CASSLASDTQYF. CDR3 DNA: TGTGCCAGCAGCTTGGCTTCGGATACGCAGTATTTT.

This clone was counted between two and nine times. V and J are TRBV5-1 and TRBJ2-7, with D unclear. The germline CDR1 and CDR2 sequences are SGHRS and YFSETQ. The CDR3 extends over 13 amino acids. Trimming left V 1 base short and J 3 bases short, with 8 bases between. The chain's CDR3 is CASSLRQNYEQYF. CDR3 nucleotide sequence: TGCGCCAGCAGCTTGAGGCAGAACTACGAGCAGTACTTC.

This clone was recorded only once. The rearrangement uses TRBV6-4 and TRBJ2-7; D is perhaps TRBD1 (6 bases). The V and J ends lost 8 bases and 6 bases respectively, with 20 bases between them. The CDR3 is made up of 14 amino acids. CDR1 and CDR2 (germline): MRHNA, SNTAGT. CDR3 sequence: CASAPDSLSLEQYF. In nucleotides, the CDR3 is TGTGCCAGCGCCCCGGACAGTTTATCTCTCGAGCAGTACTTC.